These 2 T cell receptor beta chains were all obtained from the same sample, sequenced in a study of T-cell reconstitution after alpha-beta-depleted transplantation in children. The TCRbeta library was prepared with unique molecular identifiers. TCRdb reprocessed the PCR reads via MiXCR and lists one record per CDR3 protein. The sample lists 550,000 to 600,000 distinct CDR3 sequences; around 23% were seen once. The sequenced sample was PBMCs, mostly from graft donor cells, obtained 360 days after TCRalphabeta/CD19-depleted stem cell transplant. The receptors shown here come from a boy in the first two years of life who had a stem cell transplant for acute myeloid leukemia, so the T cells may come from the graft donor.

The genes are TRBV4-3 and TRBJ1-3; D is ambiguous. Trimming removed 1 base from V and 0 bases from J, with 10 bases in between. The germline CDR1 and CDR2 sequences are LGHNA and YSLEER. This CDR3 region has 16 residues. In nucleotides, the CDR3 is TGCGCCAGCAGCCAAGGTCACAGAAACTCTGGAAACACCATATATTTT. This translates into CASSQGHRNSGNTIYF.

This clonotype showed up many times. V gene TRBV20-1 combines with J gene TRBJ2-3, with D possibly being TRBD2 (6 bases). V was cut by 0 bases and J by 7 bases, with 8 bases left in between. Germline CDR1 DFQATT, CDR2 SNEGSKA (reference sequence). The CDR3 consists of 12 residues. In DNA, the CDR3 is TGCAGTGCTAGAGATGGAGGGAATACGCAGTATTTT. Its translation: CSARDGGNTQYF.